The clone carrying this T cell receptor (beta chain) was seen just once. Its target is unknown. At one end the junction does not follow the germline gene, possibly because of a read error. Germline assignment: CDR1 LGHNA and CDR2 YNFKEQ. The CDR3 has 15 amino acids. These data originate in a study of tumor-infiltrating lymphocytes in primary liver carcinoma. Looking at the study overall: Tumors measured roughly 4.2 to 11 cm and were stage T1-T3 N0M0.

Out of unsorted whole blood came the blood RNA, and germline DNA was extracted as well. Prior to the surgical procedure, around 3.8 milliliters of peripheral blood were collected. Constant-region priming of roughly 0.45 ug total RNA yielded TCR beta cDNA. Slightly modified ARM-PCR served as the procedure for the TCR beta libraries. These libraries came from three rounds of nested multiplex PCR. Rounds one and two of PCR, each of 10 cycles, were primed with TRBV1-TRBV30 forward primers and a C-beta reverse primer. Each CDR3 protein is one row after TCRdb ran MiXCR on the multiplex PCR reads. The table lists hundreds of thousands of distinct CDR3 sequences, roughly 60% of them singletons. Points from the study as a whole: With p = 0.039, the top-250-clone fraction in tumors significantly exceeded that in blood. Bulk unsorted samples prevented comparison of CD4+ and CD8+ repertoires.

V is TRBV4-2 and J is TRBJ2-7; TRBD2 aligns across 7 bases. This TCR came from a man aged 35-49 years with primary liver carcinoma and hepatitis B virus infection. Sequencing used peripheral blood. The CDR3 sequence: CASSQDRASGYELYF. DNA for the CDR3: TGCGCAAGCAGCCAAGATCGGGCTAGCGGCTACGAGCTGTACTTC.